This TCR beta chain was obtained from a study of beta chain features in type 1 diabetes. Sequencing targeted expressed TCRB transcripts, as all isolated RNA had been reverse transcribed. Only in-frame clones appear in the TCRdb table, and some are missing; sequencing was by immunoSEQ multiplex PCR. The data show some 330,000 clones, with approximately 10% seen just once and 0.015% to 0.02% held by the top ten. Study outcomes and limitations: VDJ junctions sequenced from type 1 diabetes patients showed fewer insertions and more deletions.

Turning to this clone: Its antigen is currently unknown.

Per the germline V gene, CDR1 is SGHRS and CDR2 is YFSETQ. The CDR3 loop spans 14 amino acids. V lost 2 bases and J lost 0, with 9 bases in between. The clonotype comes from a woman between 25 and 40 years old in good health. Sequenced material: naive CD4+ T cells from blood. The chain combines TRBV5-1 with TRBJ2-7; D is possibly TRBD2 (5 bases). The CDR3 sequence: CASSFEGNSYEQYF. The CDR3 nucleotides read TGCGCCAGCAGCTTTGAGGGAAACTCCTACGAGCAGTACTTC. The variable domain in full, with the rest retrieved from reference TRBV5-1 and TRBJ2-7, is KAGVTQTPRYLIKTRGQQVTLSCSPISGHRSVSWYQQTPGQGLQFLFEYFSETQRNKGNFPGRFSGRQFSNSRSEMNVSTLELGDSALYLCASSFEGNSYEQYFGPGTRLTVT.